These 9 T cell receptor beta chains came from one sample sequenced in a study of control samples from healthy donors and cancer patients. Using immunoSEQ multiplex PCR, the repertoire was profiled, and TCRdb retains in-frame clones only, with some absent. This sample yields about 45,000 clones, of which more than 65% are seen a single time; 17% belongs to the top ten. Material for sequencing was formalin-fixed, paraffin-embedded tissue. These receptors were obtained from a male donor with melanoma.

This clone was observed once. This CDR3 is also generated by other DNA sequences in the sample. J is TRBJ2-3 and V is TRBV24-1; TRBD2 is a possible D gene (5 bases). CDR1 and CDR2 (germline): KGHDR, SFDVKD. This CDR3 spans 17 amino acids. Trimming removed 4 bases at V and 2 bases at J, with 18 bases between. The CDR3 region is CATSDRTEEDHTDTQYF. CDR3 DNA: TGTGCCACCAGTGACCGGACGGAGGAGGACCACACAGATACGCAGTATTTT.

The chain employs TRBV2 and TRBJ2-7, with TRBD2 matching over 7 bases. The CDR3 extends over 14 amino acids. The germline V gene encodes CDR1 SNHLY and CDR2 FYNNEI. The ends lost 6 bases at V and 6 bases at J; junction bases unmatched: 11. DNA of the CDR3: TGTGCCAGCAGGCCGACTAGCCCCGTGCCCGAGCAGTACTTC. It codes for CASRPTSPVPEQYF.

The chain is built from TRBV18 and TRBJ2-7; TRBD1 agrees at 8 bases. Germline lookup yields CDR1 KGHSH and CDR2 LQKENI. V dropped 8 bases and J dropped 3; count of bases not matched to a gene: 6. The CDR3 runs to 13 residues. The CDR3, as DNA: TGTGCCAGCGCCGACAGGGGAGGCTACGAGCAGTACTTC. Protein product: CASADRGGYEQYF. Together with reference TRBV18 and TRBJ2-7, the CDR3 gives the full variable domain: NAGVMQNPRHLVRRRGQEARLRCSPMKGHSHVYWYRQLPEEGLKFMVYLQKENIIDESGMPKERFSAEFPKEGPSILRIQQVVRGDSAAYFCASADRGGYEQYFGPGTRLTVT.

This chain uses TRBV5-5 with TRBJ2-7, with D perhaps matching TRBD1 or TRBD2 (7 bases each). This CDR3 contains 15 residues. V was trimmed by 4 bases and J by 5 bases, leaving 19 bases between them. Germline assignment: CDR1 SGHKS and CDR2 YYEKEE (reference sequence). This CDR3 reads CASSRNRGGLNEQYF. The CDR3 nucleotides read TGTGCCAGCAGCCGGAACAGGGGAGGGCTCAACGAGCAGTACTTC.

This rearrangement joins TRBV9 to TRBJ2-3, with TRBD2 matching over 7 bases. CDR1 is SGDLS, CDR2 YYNGEE, per germline. J gave up 0 bases and V 4 bases, and 8 bases lay outside the gene matches. CDR3 length: 16 residues. The CDR3 DNA follows: TGTGCCAGCAGCCCGGGGGACTACCGTAGCACAGATACGCAGTATTTT. It specifies CASSPGDYRSTDTQYF.

The chain links TRBV3-1 (or the pseudogene TRBV3-2) to TRBJ2-1, with a possible D match to TRBD2 (6 bases). The V end was cut by 6 bases, the J end by 2 bases, with 11 bases between. This CDR3 comprises 14 residues. Germline V lookup: CDR1 LGHDT, CDR2 YNNKEL (reference sequence). The CDR3: CASRQWGAYNEQFF. Written as DNA, the CDR3 is TGTGCCAGCAGACAATGGGGGGCCTACAATGAGCAGTTCTTC.

The chain employs TRBV6-6 and TRBJ2-7, with 8 bases lining up with TRBD2. In germline, CDR1 is MNHNY, CDR2 SVGAGI (reference sequence). CDR3 length: 13 residues. After removal of 10 bases from V and 4 bases from J, the junction contained 9 bases not matched to a gene. CDR3 protein: CATGGLVGYEQYF. In DNA, the CDR3 is TGTGCCACTGGGGGACTAGTCGGTTACGAGCAGTACTTC.

This rearrangement joins TRBV5-1 to TRBJ1-4, with D unresolved. Per the germline V gene, CDR1 is SGHRS and CDR2 is YFSETQ. CDR3 size: 14 residues. Trimming removed 2 bases at V and 4 bases at J, with 9 bases between. The CDR3 DNA follows: TGCGCCAGCAGCTTAGGACGGGTTAATGAAAAACTGTTTTTT. Its translation: CASSLGRVNEKLFF.

This chain uses TRBV7-3 with TRBJ2-2, with D perhaps TRBD1 or TRBD2 (5 bases each). From germline, CDR1 is SGHTA and CDR2 FQGTGA. Trimming pared 1 base from V and 4 bases from J, leaving 13 bases between. This CDR3 has 16 amino acids. The CDR3, as DNA: TGTGCCAGCAGCTTAAATGGGGGACCGGTCACCGGGGAGCTGTTTTTT. The encoded protein is CASSLNGGPVTGELFF.